These 32 T cell receptor beta chains originate from one sample sequenced in a study of T cells in Graves' hyperthyroidism and ophthalmopathy. Amplification targeted TCR beta CDR3 regions from RNA transcripts. First-round RT-PCR with HTBI primers amplified the TCR CDR3 region. TCRdb re-derived calls from the multiplex PCR reads in MiXCR, one entry per CDR3 protein. The sample lists roughly 400,000 distinct CDR3 sequences; about 14% were seen once. The sample was blood. These receptors were taken from a man aged 45-60 years with Graves' ophthalmopathy.

The V gene is TRBV7-9, the J gene TRBJ2-6; D is undetermined. Trimming removed 5 bases from V and 2 bases from J, with 10 bases in between. Per the germline V gene, CDR1 is SEHNR and CDR2 is FQNEAQ (reference sequence). This CDR3 comprises 15 residues. CDR3 nucleotide sequence: TGTGCCAGCAGCCATCTAGAGGCTGGGGCCAACGTCCTGACTTTC. It specifies CASSHLEAGANVLTF.

This clonotype came up many times. The chain carries TRBV20-1 and TRBJ2-2, with unresolved D. V shed 3 bases and J shed 3 bases, with 5 bases lying between them. Germline V gene data show CDR1 as DFQATT and CDR2 as SNEGSKA (reference sequence). The CDR3 spans 12 residues. The CDR3 DNA is TGCAGTGCTAGCTCCGACACCGGGGAGCTGTTTTTT. Translated: CSASSDTGELFF.

Many counts were recorded for this clonotype. V usage is TRBV30 and J usage is TRBJ1-1; tentative D call: TRBD1 (6 bases). The CDR3 sequence is 12 residues long. Between the trimmed V and J ends, which lost 7 bases and 1 base, there was a span of 10 bases. Germline loops: CDR1 GTSNPN, CDR2 SVGIG (reference sequence). DNA of the CDR3: TGTGCCTTGCGGGACAAGAACACTGAAGCTTTCTTT. Its protein is CALRDKNTEAFF.

This clonotype was recorded many times. J is TRBJ2-1 and V is TRBV28, with D possibly being TRBD1 or TRBD2 (5 bases each). V lost 5 bases and J lost 4, with 12 bases in between. The CDR3 is 14 residues long. Germline CDR1 and CDR2: MDHEN and SYDVKM. In nucleotides, the CDR3 is TGTGCCAGCAGTGCCCCGGGACCTTACAATGAGCAGTTCTTC. Amino acid sequence: CASSAPGPYNEQFF. The full variable domain, with the rest looked up from reference TRBV28 and TRBJ2-1, is DVKVTQSSRYLVKRTGEKVFLECVQDMDHENMFWYRQDPGLGLRLIYFSYDVKMKEKGDIPEGYSVSREKKERFSLILESASTNQTSMYLCASSAPGPYNEQFFGPGTRLTVL.

This clonotype has a handful of counts. The chain couples TRBV10-3 to TRBJ2-3; possible D gene TRBD2, 6 bases. CDR3 length: 14 residues. CDR1 is ENHRY and CDR2 is SYGVKD in the germline V gene. Between the trimmed V and J ends, which lost 8 bases and 4 bases, there was a span of 16 bases. DNA of the CDR3: TGTGCCATCGCTCAAGCGGGCACTGCAGATACGCAGTATTTT. It codes for CAIAQAGTADTQYF.

This clonotype was seen ten or more times. The chain employs TRBV10-2 and TRBJ2-7; 8 bases agree with TRBD1. The CDR3 runs to 14 residues. In germline, CDR1 is WSHSY, CDR2 SAAADI. J gave up 1 base and V 5 bases, and 4 bases lay outside the gene matches. The CDR3 DNA is TGCGCCAGCAGTTTGACAGGGGTGTCCTACGAGCAGTACTTC. It yields the protein CASSLTGVSYEQYF.

Remarks on this clonotype: A much larger clone lies one base from this, so it may be a read error. As the CDR3 is not closed by the conserved phenylalanine or tryptophan, this likely results from a read error. This chain links TRBV30 with TRBJ1-2, with D unclear. V was clipped by 0 bases and J by 2 bases, with 13 bases between them. CDR3 size: 15 residues. In germline, CDR1 is GTSNPN, CDR2 SVGIG (reference sequence). Written as DNA, the CDR3 is TGTGCCTGGAGTGTAGGGCGTGGGTACAACTATGGCTACACCCTC. Amino acid sequence: CAWSVGRGYNYGYTL.

This clonotype showed up many times. The chain recombines TRBV7-6 with TRBJ1-1, with TRBD1 identical over 10 bases. The CDR3 is 15 amino acids. Germline trimming cut 4 bases from V and 7 bases from J; bases unmatched to any gene: 9. Germline assignment: CDR1 SGHVS and CDR2 FNYEAQ. Here the CDR3 DNA reads TGTGCCAGCAGCTCTCCCTCCGGGACAGGGGATGAAGCTTTCTTT. Amino acid sequence: CASSSPSGTGDEAFF.

Of note for this clonotype: This may arise from a read error, as a much more abundant clone is one base away. This sequence joins TRBV11-3 and TRBJ1-2; perhaps TRBD1 as D (6 bases). The germline CDR1 and CDR2 sequences are SGHNT and YENEEA. The V end was cut by 8 bases, the J end by 7 bases, with 26 bases between. The CDR3 contains 16 residues. The CDR3 region is CASGKTIQGRLCGYTF. The CDR3 region has the DNA TGTGCCAGCGGCAAAACTATACAGGGCCGGCTTTGTGGCTACACCTTC.

This clonotype was counted ten times or more. J is TRBJ2-7 and V is TRBV11-2; a possible D gene is TRBD2 (6 bases). Germline V CDR1 and CDR2: SGHAT, FQNNGV. The CDR3 length is 15 residues. V lost 5 bases to trimming and J lost 2 bases, with 16 bases between them. The CDR3 DNA is TGTGCCAGCAGCCATCCAGCGGGCAGCACCTACGAGCAGTACTTC. This encodes CASSHPAGSTYEQYF.

This clonotype showed up many times. The chain has TRBV20-1 and TRBJ2-7; 11 bases line up with TRBD2. The CDR3 runs to 15 residues. Germline V gene sequence: CDR1 DFQATT, CDR2 SNEGSKA (reference sequence). The V gene end was trimmed by 3 bases and the J gene end by 2 bases; junction bases not matched to a gene: 6. CDR3 coding DNA: TGCAGTGCTAGGGTTAGCGGGAGGGGACCCTACGAGCAGTACTTC. It specifies CSARVSGRGPYEQYF.

This clonotype was counted many times. The V call is TRBV15, the J call TRBJ2-1; 7 positions match TRBD2. The CDR3 loop spans 16 amino acids. Per the germline V gene, CDR1 is LNHNV and CDR2 is YYDKDF (reference sequence). Losses at the gene ends were 0 bases for V and 7 bases for J; bases not matched to a gene: 9. CDR3 nucleotide sequence: TGTGCCACCAGCAGAGATGGTGCGGGAGTAGTTAATGAGCAGTTCTTC. This sequence encodes CATSRDGAGVVNEQFF.

This clonotype was observed many times. This chain connects TRBV20-1 to TRBJ1-4; D might be TRBD1 (5 bases). The germline gives CDR1 DFQATT, CDR2 SNEGSKA (reference sequence). This CDR3 has 13 residues. V was clipped by 1 base and J by 4 bases, with 7 bases between them. The CDR3 region has the DNA TGCAGTGCTAGAGGACAGAATAATGAAAAACTGTTTTTT. This gives the protein CSARGQNNEKLFF.

In this sample, this clonotype turned up a few times. V is TRBV6-1 and J is TRBJ2-4; 7 positions match TRBD1. The CDR3 runs 15 residues. V shed 5 bases and J 3 bases; nucleotides not matched to a gene: 7. CDR1 and CDR2 from the germline V gene are MNHNS and SASEGT. CDR3 nucleotides: TGTGCCAGCAGTTTACCAGACAGGGACAAAAACATTCAGTACTTC. It encodes CASSLPDRDKNIQYF.

This clonotype was seen many times. The chain couples TRBV28 to TRBJ2-5; D gene unclear. The CDR3 has 12 amino acids. Trimming removed 3 bases from V and 4 bases from J, with 6 bases in between. Germline V gene sequence: CDR1 MDHEN, CDR2 SYDVKM. CDR3 amino acids: CASSFGRETQYF. CDR3 nucleotide sequence: TGTGCCAGCAGTTTTGGCAGAGAGACCCAGTACTTC. The full variable domain, completed using reference TRBV28 and TRBJ2-5, is DVKVTQSSRYLVKRTGEKVFLECVQDMDHENMFWYRQDPGLGLRLIYFSYDVKMKEKGDIPEGYSVSREKKERFSLILESASTNQTSMYLCASSFGRETQYFGPGTRLLVL.

This clonotype was seen at least ten times. The rearrangement joins TRBV2 to TRBJ2-1, with D perhaps assigned TRBD1 or TRBD2 (5 bases each). V was pared by 8 bases and J by 0 bases, with 11 bases between. Germline values: CDR1 SNHLY, CDR2 FYNNEI. This CDR3 has 14 residues. Written as DNA, the CDR3 is TGTGCCAGCCTTCGGGACCACTCCTACAATGAGCAGTTCTTC. Its protein product is CASLRDHSYNEQFF.

This clonotype appeared many times. This chain uses TRBV3-1 with TRBJ1-5; D might be TRBD1 (6 bases). The germline V and J ends were trimmed by 0 bases and 5 bases, with 11 bases remaining between them. Germline-derived CDR1 and CDR2 are LGHDT and YNNKEL (reference sequence). The CDR3 contains 15 residues. The CDR3 loop is CASSQDPQGYQPQHF. In DNA, the CDR3 is TGTGCCAGCAGCCAAGACCCACAGGGTTATCAGCCCCAGCATTTT.

The rearrangement links TRBV2 to TRBJ2-7, with TRBD2 as a possible D gene (5 bases). Trimming cost V 5 bases and J 4 bases, with 15 bases left between them. The CDR3 covers 14 residues. Germline CDR1 reads SNHLY; CDR2 reads FYNNEI. CDR3 amino acids: CASSPTGGEYEQYF. As DNA, the CDR3 is TGTGCCAGCAGTCCCACGGGTGGGGAGTACGAGCAGTACTTC.

This clonotype was seen many times. The chain carries TRBV5-1 and TRBJ2-7, with 11 bases lining up with TRBD2. The CDR3 sequence is 14 residues long. V lost 4 bases, J lost 5 bases, and 5 bases stayed unmatched. CDR1 is SGHRS and CDR2 is YFSETQ in the germline V gene. Written as DNA, the CDR3 is TGCGCCAGCAGCCAGGGACTAGCGGTCCACGAGCAGTACTTC. This sequence encodes CASSQGLAVHEQYF. The variable domain in full, completed from reference TRBV5-1 and TRBJ2-7, reads KAGVTQTPRYLIKTRGQQVTLSCSPISGHRSVSWYQQTPGQGLQFLFEYFSETQRNKGNFPGRFSGRQFSNSRSEMNVSTLELGDSALYLCASSQGLAVHEQYFGPGTRLTVT.

This clonotype was recorded at least ten times. The chain is built from TRBV3-1 and TRBJ2-1, with TRBD2 matching 9 bases. The germline CDR1 and CDR2 sequences are LGHDT and YNNKEL (reference sequence). This CDR3 contains 15 residues. Trimming at V came to 5 bases and at J to 9 bases, leaving 11 bases not matched to a gene. CDR3 in DNA: TGTGCCAGCAGCTGGACCGGGACTAGCAATAGTGAGCAGTTCTTC. Translation gives CASSWTGTSNSEQFF.

At least ten counts were recorded for this clonotype. This chain joins TRBV2 and TRBJ2-3, with D perhaps TRBD2 (7 bases). Germline V gives CDR1 SNHLY, CDR2 FYNNEI. The CDR3 is 15 residues long. Deletions cut 7 bases from V and 6 bases from J, with 20 bases between. The CDR3 nucleotides read TGTGCCAGCACGGGGGGACACATTCTCCCCGATACGCAGTATTTT. Its protein is CASTGGHILPDTQYF. The complete variable domain, with remaining parts taken from reference TRBV2 and TRBJ2-3, reads EPEVTQTPSHQVTQMGQEVILRCVPISNHLYFYWYRQILGQKVEFLVSFYNNEISEKSEIFDDQFSVERPDGSNFTLKIRSTKLEDSAMYFCASTGGHILPDTQYFGPGTRLTVL.

This clonotype was detected many times. The rearrangement uses TRBV10-1 and TRBJ2-7, with 15 bases fitting TRBD2. The CDR3 consists of 16 residues. V lost 6 bases, J lost 4 bases, and 7 bases stayed unmatched. CDR1 WNHNN and CDR2 SYGVQD come from the germline V gene (reference sequence). Here the CDR3 DNA reads TGCGCCAGCAGCGAAGGGACTAGCGGGAGGAATTACGAGCAGTACTTC. Encoded protein: CASSEGTSGRNYEQYF.

This clonotype came up many times. This chain links TRBV27 with TRBJ2-7, with D unclear. The germline V gene encodes CDR1 MNHEY and CDR2 SMNVEV (reference sequence). The CDR3 runs to 13 residues. V was cut by 3 bases and J by 7 bases, with 13 bases left in between. Here the CDR3 DNA reads TGTGCCAGCAGTTTGGTTGGCGACGGAGAGCAGTACTTC. Its translation: CASSLVGDGEQYF.

V usage is TRBV5-1 and J usage is TRBJ2-5; unclear D gene. CDR1 and CDR2 (germline): SGHRS, YFSETQ. This CDR3 comprises 16 residues. Deletions cut 4 bases from V and 0 bases from J, with 16 bases between. CDR3 in DNA: TGCGCCAGCAGCAGTGGATCTCTCCTAGACCAAGAGACCCAGTACTTC. It yields the protein CASSSGSLLDQETQYF.

This clonotype was observed many times. The V and J genes are TRBV12-3 or TRBV12-4 and TRBJ2-3; TRBD2 is a possible D gene (6 bases). The CDR3 is 14 residues long. V lost 4 bases and J 2 bases, leaving 10 bases between the germline ends. The CDR3 sequence: CASSSRGNTDTQYF. CDR3 sequence (DNA): TGTGCCAGCAGTTCCCGGGGGAACACAGATACGCAGTATTTT.

The V and J genes are TRBV29-1 and TRBJ1-5, with D unresolved. Germline V gene data show CDR1 as SQVTM and CDR2 as ANQGSEA. Trimming left V 4 bases short and J 6 bases short, with 13 bases between. The CDR3 is 13 residues long. CDR3 amino acids: CSVAPSVGQPQHF. CDR3 in DNA: TGCAGCGTTGCGCCCTCGGTCGGTCAGCCCCAGCATTTT.

This clonotype appeared many times. The chain carries TRBV12-5 and TRBJ2-1, with D unclear. The CDR3 has 22 amino acids. Trimming took 0 bases from V and 0 from J, leaving 27 bases between them. CDR1 and CDR2 from the germline V gene are LGHNT and FRNRAP. CDR3 in DNA: TGTGCTAGTGGTTTGGTACTTCGCTTGCAGCCGAGAACTCATAACTCCTACAATGAGCAGTTCTTC. The encoded protein is CASGLVLRLQPRTHNSYNEQFF.

The chain is built from TRBV4-1 and TRBJ1-5; 9 nucleotides agree with TRBD1. Germline V gene lookup returns CDR1 MGHRA and CDR2 YSYEKL. The CDR3 contains 16 residues. After removal of 0 bases from V and 7 bases from J, the junction contained 7 bases not matched to a gene. The CDR3 loop is CASSQDGTGKGQPQHF. In DNA form, the CDR3 reads TGCGCCAGCAGCCAAGATGGGACAGGGAAAGGCCAGCCCCAGCATTTT.

The rearrangement links TRBV6-1 to TRBJ1-2; D possibly corresponds to TRBD1 (6 bases). The germline gives CDR1 MNHNS, CDR2 SASEGT. The ends were cut back, 5 bases at V and 4 bases at J, with 17 bases in the middle. This CDR3 is built from 15 residues. The CDR3 region is CASSPPTKQGYGYTF. The DNA for the CDR3 is TGTGCCAGCAGTCCCCCGACAAAACAGGGCTATGGCTACACCTTC.

This clonotype was detected ten times or more. V and J are TRBV5-5 and TRBJ1-1; no reliable D call. The CDR3 length is 14 residues. Germline assignment: CDR1 SGHKS and CDR2 YYEKEE (reference sequence). Trimming took 0 bases from V and 8 from J, leaving 14 bases between them. The CDR3 protein is CASSLVGFYSEAFF. CDR3 DNA: TGTGCCAGCAGCTTGGTCGGTTTTTATTCCGAAGCTTTCTTT.

A word on this clonotype: A clone one base away is much larger, so this may be a read error. The chain couples TRBV24-1 to TRBJ2-3; no firm D call. Trimming shortened V by 6 bases and J by 0 bases, and 3 bases separated the two germline ends. The CDR3 is 12 amino acids. CDR1 and CDR2 from the germline V gene are KGHDR and SFDVKD. DNA of the CDR3: TGTGCCACCAGTACTAGCACAGATACGCAGTATTTT. Amino acid sequence: CATSTSTDTQYF.

The chain combines TRBV3-1 with TRBJ2-7, with 9 nucleotides matching TRBD2. The V and J ends lost 4 bases and 4 bases, in that order; junction bases with no gene match: 5. Germline loops: CDR1 LGHDT, CDR2 YNNKEL (reference sequence). The CDR3 length is 14 residues. The CDR3 sequence is CASSPGTSWYEQYF. For the CDR3, the DNA is TGTGCCAGCAGCCCCGGGACTAGCTGGTACGAGCAGTACTTC.